This is a list of T cell receptor beta chains from one sample in a study of cytomegalovirus exposure and HLA in healthy donors. Profiled with immunoSEQ multiplex PCR; TCRdb holds only in-frame clones, not every one. The sample table includes about 48,000 clones. Specimen: PBMCs. These receptors came from a woman aged 40-49 years in good health and CMV-seronegative. Both conserved end residues are part of each CDR3. Fields, in order: V gene, J gene, D gene, CDR3 DNA, CDR3 protein. D genes are given only for firm matches.

>TRBV5-1|TRBJ2-5|TRBD2
TGCGCCAGCCAACCCCTCTCGACTAGCGGGGCCCAAGAGACCCAGTACTTC
CASQPLSTSGAQETQYF
>TRBV6-1|TRBJ2-7|TRBD2
TGTGCCAGCAGTGCCGGGACTAGCCTGATTGAGCAGTACTTC
CASSAGTSLIEQYF
>TRBV7-8|TRBJ1-1|TRBD1
TGTGCCAGCAGCCTTGGGACAGGGTGGGGGGTGCCTGAAGCTTTCTTT
CASSLGTGWGVPEAFF
>TRBV5-1|TRBJ1-2|NA
TGCGCCAGCAGCGTACAAACAGCCAACTATGGCTACACCTTC
CASSVQTANYGYTF
>TRBV5-1|TRBJ2-7|TRBD1
TGCGCCAGCAGCCCCGGGACAGGGTCCTACGAGCAGTACTTC
CASSPGTGSYEQYF
>TRBV5-1|TRBJ2-2|TRBD1
TGCGCCAGCAGCTTCCGGGACAGCCGGACCACCGGGGAGCTGTTTTTT
CASSFRDSRTTGELFF
>TRBV2|TRBJ2-7|TRBD2
TGTGCCAGCAGGCTACTAGCGGCCCCCTACGAGCAGTACTTC
CASRLLAAPYEQYF
>TRBV19|TRBJ1-2|NA
TGTGCCAGTAGCCCCAGGGCTTATGGCTACACCTTC
CASSPRAYGYTF
>TRBV6-5|TRBJ1-2|TRBD1
TGTGCCAGCAGGGGGGACAGGGGGGGTGGCTACACCTTC
CASRGDRGGGYTF
>TRBV2|TRBJ2-7|TRBD1
TGTGCCAGCAGTGAAGGACAGGGGGCAATGACCTACGAGCAGTACTTC
CASSEGQGAMTYEQYF
>TRBV18|TRBJ2-1|NA
TGTGCCAGCTCCCCGACTAGGGCGGATGAGCAGTTCTTC
CASSPTRADEQFF
>TRBV7-9|TRBJ2-3|NA
TGTGCCAGCAGCTTAAGATCCGACGGGGGTACGCAGTATTTT
CASSLRSDGGTQYF
>TRBV4-1|TRBJ1-5|NA
TGCGCCAGCAGCCAAGATCCCGGACAGAGTCATCAGCCCCAGCATTTT
CASSQDPGQSHQPQHF
>TRBV11-1|TRBJ2-7|NA
TGTGCCAGCAGCCATCGGGACACCTACAATTACGAGCAGTACTTC
CASSHRDTYNYEQYF